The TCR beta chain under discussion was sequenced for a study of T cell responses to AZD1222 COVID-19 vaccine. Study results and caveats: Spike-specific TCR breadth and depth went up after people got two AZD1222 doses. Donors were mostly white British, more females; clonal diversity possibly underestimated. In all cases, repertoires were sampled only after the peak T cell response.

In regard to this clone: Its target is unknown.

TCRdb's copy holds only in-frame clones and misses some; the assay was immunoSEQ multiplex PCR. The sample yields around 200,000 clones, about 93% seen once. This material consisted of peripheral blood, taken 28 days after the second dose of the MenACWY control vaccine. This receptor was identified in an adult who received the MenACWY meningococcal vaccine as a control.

CDR3 nucleotides: TGTGCCAGCAGCTTGGGGGGACCTTCTAGCAATCAGCCCCAGCATTTT. Its translation is CASSLGGPSSNQPQHF. The genes are TRBV5-4 and TRBJ1-5, with D perhaps TRBD1 (5 bases). V lost 0 bases and J lost 0, with 10 bases in between. Germline V gives CDR1 SGHNT, CDR2 YYREEE (reference sequence). The CDR3 loop spans 16 amino acids.